Sequencing of this TCR beta chain was carried out in a study of cytotoxic CD8 clonotypes in ibrutinib-treated CLL. Study findings and constraints: There were differences in sampling times between sustained-remission and progressing patients. Increased clonality at ibrutinib response gave way to a return toward baseline at progression.

Assay used: immunoSEQ multiplex PCR; TCRdb lists only in-frame clones, some missing. The repertoire holds 50,000 to 60,000 clones, 83% seen once, with roughly 22% in the top ten. This clone showed up just once. The antigen remains undetermined. There are 17 residues in the CDR3. The V end was cut by 5 bases, the J end by 5 bases, with 22 bases between. Germline CDR1 is SEHNR and CDR2 is FQNEAQ (reference sequence). Here the sequenced sample was PBMCs, taken after 24 months of ibrutinib treatment. This receptor was taken from a human donor with chronic lymphocytic leukemia. The chain carries TRBV7-9 and TRBJ2-1; D is unresolved. The CDR3: CASSRMQWLGRDNEQFF. In nucleotides, the CDR3 is TGTGCCAGCAGCCGTATGCAGTGGCTCGGCCGAGACAATGAGCAGTTCTTC.